These T cell receptor beta chains were read from a single sample in a study of CXCR3-negative and CXCR3-positive naive CD8 T cells. TCRdb re-called the 5' RACE reads, yielding one record per CDR3 amino acid sequence without DNA. This table holds around 66,000 distinct CDR3 sequences. The sample was naive CXCR3+ CD8+ T cells from blood. The receptor source for this set is a human donor in good health. Some clones in this sample may be carry-over from other donors' samples. CDR3s include the opening cysteine and the closing phenylalanine or tryptophan.

TRBV15,TRBJ1-1,CATSRDSGAEAFF
TRBV7-2,TRBJ2-7,CASSLRSIYEQYF
TRBV19,TRBJ2-7,CASRPAPRTGGTVYEQYF
TRBV7-2,TRBJ2-3,CASSLGTGHTDTQYF
TRBV20-1,TRBJ2-3,CSAREGLAGAPWADTQYF
TRBV7-3,TRBJ1-1,CASSPGTGTTEAFF
TRBV12-3/TRBV12-4,TRBJ2-2,CASRTTGTGHGELFF
TRBV29-1,TRBJ2-7,CSVELGQREQYF
TRBV7-9,TRBJ2-1,CASLLAGRSSYNEQFF
TRBV29-1,TRBJ1-1,CSVAPGPGYTEAFF
TRBV5-5,TRBJ2-1,CASSLVAGVYNEQFF
TRBV29-1,TRBJ2-7,CSASTGNPYEQYF
TRBV29-1,TRBJ2-7,CSVEGTETYEQYF
TRBV6-4,TRBJ2-1,CASSDRLVGSDEQFF
TRBV29-1,TRBJ2-7,CSSREGSDSEQYF